Listed here is a single T cell receptor beta chain. Its antigen remains unidentified. The germline gives CDR1 MNHEY, CDR2 SVGAGI. The CDR3 is made up of 15 amino acids. V was pared by 5 bases and J by 1 base, with 7 bases of the junction left unmatched. The entry originates in a study of beta chain features in type 1 diabetes. Regarding the study as a whole: Type 1 diabetes patients had TCRB CDR3s that were shorter (moderately but significantly so) in all four CD4+ subsets. Since sequencing was performed on cDNA, cells with high TCR expression could be over-represented. These data did not resolve whether HLA type affects TCRB rearrangement.

Every bit of the isolated RNA underwent reverse transcription, so sequencing read expressed TCRB transcripts. Assay used: immunoSEQ multiplex PCR; TCRdb lists only in-frame clones, some missing. Of under 300,000 clones in the sample, approximately 11% are singletons; the top ten hold more than 0.015%. This chain uses TRBV6-5 with TRBJ2-7, with 8 bases identical to TRBD1. The source of this sequence is a man under 40 with type 1 diabetes. Material: naive CD4+ T cells from blood. CDR3 nucleotides: TGTGCCAGCAGTCCAGACAGGGGACCTTCCTACGAGCAGTACTTC. Encoded protein: CASSPDRGPSYEQYF.